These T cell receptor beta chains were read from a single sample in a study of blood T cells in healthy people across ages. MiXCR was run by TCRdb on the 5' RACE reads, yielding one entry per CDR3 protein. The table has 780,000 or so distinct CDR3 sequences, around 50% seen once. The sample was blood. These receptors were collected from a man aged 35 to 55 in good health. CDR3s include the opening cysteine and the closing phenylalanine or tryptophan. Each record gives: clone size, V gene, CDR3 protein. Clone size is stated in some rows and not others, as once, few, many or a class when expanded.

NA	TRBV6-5	CASRLTGNQPQHF
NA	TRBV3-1	CASSPAQGLYYNEQFF
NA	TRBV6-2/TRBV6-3	CASRRLAGGSYEQYF
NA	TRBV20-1	CSAEGTSGRYNEQFF
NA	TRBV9	CASSVEKGQAVSTNYGYTF
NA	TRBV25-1	CASSEPGSNTGELFF
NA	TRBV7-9	CASNLQVADEQFF
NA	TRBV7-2	CASSYGQHYGYTF
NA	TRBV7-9	CASSLGVGGSYNEQFF
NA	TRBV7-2	CASSLQPGGDGYTF
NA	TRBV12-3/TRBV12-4	CASSPRTGTPMKYTF
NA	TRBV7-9	CASSFFAGTGNLGAGPQHF
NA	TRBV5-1	CASSSVNGGQTQYF
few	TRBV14	CACDRRDRGRRTEAFF
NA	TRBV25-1	CASSAPWTSEETQYF
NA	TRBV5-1	CASSQQGAANEKLFF
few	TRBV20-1	CSAGPSGRRYNEQFF
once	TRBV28	CASSLPQGLMGNTEAFF
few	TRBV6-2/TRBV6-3	CASSHHGAGVNIQYF
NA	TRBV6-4	CASSAEPPGSRHNEQFF
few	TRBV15	CATSSPGQAATNEKLFF
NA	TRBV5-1	CASSLSTGTGSGELFF
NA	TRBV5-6	CASSLGAGAREQYF
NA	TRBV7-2	CASSPGTSGLSYNEQFF
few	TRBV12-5	CASGFTGTGREQFF
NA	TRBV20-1	CSARDRGQVVYGYTF